In its sample, the clone carrying this T cell receptor (beta chain) was seen a few times. As yet, its antigen is unknown. Germline CDR1 is SGHRS and CDR2 is YFSETQ. The CDR3 sequence is 15 residues long. V lost 4 bases and J lost 4; bases outside the gene matches: 8. Reverse transcription of all isolated RNA meant that expressed TCRB transcripts were sequenced. The method was immunoSEQ multiplex PCR; TCRdb's version includes in-frame clones alone and lacks a portion of them. Counted here are hundreds of thousands of clones, approximately 11% occurring once; the ten biggest clones make up over 0.015%. This sample was included in a study of beta chain features in type 1 diabetes. Findings of the study overall: There was a moderate but significant shortening of TCRB CDR3s in all four CD4+ subsets of Type 1 diabetes patients.

The sequence came from a man in his thirties or forties with type 1 diabetes. This chain links TRBV5-1 with TRBJ2-5; 9 nucleotides agree with TRBD2. The specimen sequenced was naive CD4+ T cells from blood. The CDR3 DNA follows: TGCGCCAGCAGCCCGGGACTAGCTCTCGGAGAGACCCAGTACTTC. This encodes CASSPGLALGETQYF.